The 27 T cell receptor beta chains in this list originate from one sample, sequenced in a study of T cells in Graves' hyperthyroidism and ophthalmopathy. TCR beta CDR3 regions were amplified from RNA transcripts. The TCR CDR3 was amplified in a first-round RT-PCR using the HTBI primer set. TCRdb reprocessed the multiplex PCR reads via MiXCR and lists one record per CDR3 protein. The table lists approximately 690,000 distinct CDR3 sequences, around 13% of them singletons. The sequenced sample consisted of blood. The receptors here all came from a woman between 50 and 59 years old with Graves' ophthalmopathy.

This clonotype was observed at least ten times. The chain combines TRBV7-2 with TRBJ2-7; unclear D gene. The CDR3 runs 15 residues. V was shortened by 4 bases and J by 0 bases, with 13 bases between the two germline ends. Germline values: CDR1 SGHTA, CDR2 FQGNSA. CDR3 sequence reads: CASSSYRTSSYEQYF. CDR3 DNA sequence: TGTGCCAGCAGCTCCTACCGGACCTCCTCCTACGAGCAGTACTTC.

Comment on this clonotype: One base away lies a much larger clone, so this may be a sequencing read error. V and J are TRBV15 and TRBJ2-1; 9 nucleotides agree with TRBD2. This CDR3 is built from 14 residues. Per germline, CDR1 LNHNV and CDR2 YYDKDF (reference sequence). This chain's CDR3 is CATSRTSGFYEQSF. The DNA of the CDR3 is TGTGCCACCAGCAGGACTAGCGGTTTCTATGAGCAGTCCTTC.

This clonotype was observed at least ten times. This rearrangement joins TRBV18 to TRBJ2-3, with D perhaps TRBD1 (6 bases). The germline gives CDR1 KGHSH, CDR2 LQKENI. There are 16 residues in the CDR3. V lost 3 bases and J lost 2, with 15 bases in between. The CDR3 region is CASSPIPQGNTDTQYF. In DNA form, the CDR3 reads TGTGCCAGCTCACCGATTCCCCAGGGGAACACAGATACGCAGTATTTT. The entire variable domain, with the rest obtained from reference TRBV18 and TRBJ2-3, is as follows: NAGVMQNPRHLVRRRGQEARLRCSPMKGHSHVYWYRQLPEEGLKFMVYLQKENIIDESGMPKERFSAEFPKEGPSILRIQQVVRGDSAAYFCASSPIPQGNTDTQYFGPGTRLTVL.

This clonotype was detected many times. The chain couples TRBV20-1 to TRBJ2-1, with 8 bases aligning to TRBD1. Germline CDR1 and CDR2: DFQATT and SNEGSKA (reference sequence). The CDR3 contains 15 residues. Trimming cost V 0 bases and J 3 bases; bases outside gene matches: 4. The CDR3 coding sequence is TGCAGTGCTAGAGATGCAGGGGGCTACTACAATGAGCAGTTCTTC. As protein: CSARDAGGYYNEQFF.

The sample holds a few counts of this clonotype. V and J are TRBV27 and TRBJ1-2; no clear D. V gave up 0 bases and J gave up 4 bases, with 6 bases separating them. Germline V gene lookup returns CDR1 MNHEY and CDR2 SMNVEV (reference sequence). This CDR3 contains 13 residues. The CDR3 coding sequence is TGTGCCAGCAGTTTATCGACAAGCTATGGCTACACCTTC. It codes for CASSLSTSYGYTF.

This clonotype has ten or more counts. This chain connects TRBV7-8 to TRBJ1-5, with no clear D. CDR1 is SGHVS, CDR2 FQNEAQ, per germline. The CDR3 totals 13 residues. V lost 5 bases and J lost 3, with 8 bases in between. The CDR3 protein is CASSVNANQPQHF. The CDR3 DNA reads as TGTGCCAGCAGCGTGAATGCCAATCAGCCCCAGCATTTT.

This clonotype has a count of ten or more. The chain employs TRBV9 and TRBJ2-1, with a weak D call TRBD2 (6 bases). Trimming pared 0 bases from V and 2 bases from J, leaving 9 bases between. This CDR3 comprises 15 residues. The germline V gene has CDR1 SGDLS and CDR2 YYNGEE. CDR3 DNA: TGTGCCAGCAGCGTAGAGGGACTGACCTACAATGAGCAGTTCTTC. Its translation is CASSVEGLTYNEQFF.

This clonotype was observed at least ten times. The chain recombines TRBV6-1 with TRBJ2-7; TRBD2 matches 7 bases. J gave up 5 bases and V 6 bases, and 13 bases lay outside the gene matches. The CDR3 covers 15 residues. Germline V gene lookup returns CDR1 MNHNS and CDR2 SASEGT. The CDR3: CASRRQRTSFDEQYF. CDR3 sequence (DNA): TGTGCCAGCAGACGCCAACGGACTAGTTTCGACGAGCAGTACTTC.

Ten or more counts support this clonotype. The chain links TRBV18 to TRBJ2-1, with D perhaps being TRBD1 or TRBD2 (6 bases each). The ends were cut back, 1 base at V and 1 base at J, with 14 bases in the middle. Germline V lookup: CDR1 KGHSH, CDR2 LQKENI. The CDR3 consists of 17 residues. CDR3 loop: CASSPRSSGASYNEQFF. The CDR3 DNA is TGTGCCAGCTCACCACGATCGTCGGGGGCGTCCTACAATGAGCAGTTCTTC.

This clonotype was picked up many times. The J gene is TRBJ2-7, the V gene TRBV20-1; 10 nucleotides agree with TRBD2. The CDR3 length is 14 residues. Trimming at V came to 6 bases and at J to 3 bases, leaving 8 bases not matched to a gene. CDR1 is DFQATT and CDR2 is SNEGSKA in the germline V gene (reference sequence). CDR3 amino acids: CSAAGLAEFYEQYF. CDR3 DNA sequence: TGCAGTGCCGCCGGACTAGCGGAGTTCTACGAGCAGTACTTC.

The chain recombines TRBV7-9 with TRBJ2-1; 11 nucleotides line up with TRBD1. CDR3 length: 16 amino acids. J lost 6 bases, V lost 6 bases, and 10 bases had no gene match. Looked up from germline, CDR1 is SEHNR and CDR2 is FQNEAQ (reference sequence). CDR3 DNA sequence: TGTGCCAGCAGGCGCTTTGGGACAGGGGGAGCCAATGAGCAGTTCTTC. Translated: CASRRFGTGGANEQFF.

V gene TRBV7-2 combines with J gene TRBJ1-5; TRBD1 matches 8 bases. Germline trimming cut 5 bases from V and 0 bases from J; bases unmatched to any gene: 6. The germline gives CDR1 SGHTA, CDR2 FQGNSA. The CDR3 runs to 16 residues. CDR3 bases: TGTGCCAGCAGCCAAGCGGACAGGGATAGCAATCAGCCCCAGCATTTT. This translates into CASSQADRDSNQPQHF.

This chain joins TRBV5-1 and TRBJ1-3, with D maybe TRBD1 (5 bases). The germline CDR1 and CDR2 sequences are SGHRS and YFSETQ. The CDR3 is 17 amino acids. Trimming left V 1 base short and J 4 bases short, with 18 bases between. This CDR3 is CASSLIPGAQPGNTIYF. Here the CDR3 DNA reads TGCGCCAGCAGCTTGATCCCCGGGGCCCAACCCGGAAACACCATATATTTT.

This clonotype showed up just a few times. The genes are TRBV4-1 and TRBJ1-5, with D perhaps TRBD1 (5 bases). V was shortened by 1 base and J by 0 bases, with 10 bases between the two germline ends. The germline gives CDR1 MGHRA, CDR2 YSYEKL. The CDR3 extends over 16 amino acids. The CDR3 loop is CASSQVGADSNQPQHF. CDR3 bases: TGCGCCAGCAGCCAAGTCGGGGCTGATAGCAATCAGCCCCAGCATTTT.

The gene calls are TRBV11-1 and TRBJ2-7; D assignment may be TRBD1 or TRBD2 (5 bases each). Germline CDR1 and CDR2: SGHAT and FQDESV (reference sequence). Deletions cut 5 bases from V and 4 bases from J, with 18 bases between. The CDR3 length is 15 residues. The CDR3 protein is CASSPRQGIAYEQYF. The DNA of the CDR3 is TGTGCCAGCAGCCCGAGGCAGGGTATAGCGTACGAGCAGTACTTC.

This clonotype was detected ten times or more. The chain joins TRBV28 to TRBJ2-2; TRBD2 agrees at 10 bases. The CDR3 runs to 19 residues. In germline, CDR1 is MDHEN, CDR2 SYDVKM. The J segment lost 0 bases and the V segment lost 5 bases, leaving 12 bases of the junction unmatched. DNA of the CDR3: TGTGCCAGCAGTCGTCCACCCCGGCTAGCGGGAGCGAACACCGGGGAGCTGTTTTTT. Translating gives CASSRPPRLAGANTGELFF.

The rearrangement uses TRBV27 and TRBJ2-1; 8 bases agree with TRBD2. This CDR3 spans 13 amino acids. Trimming removed 3 bases from V and 14 bases from J; junction bases left unmatched: 9. The germline V gene encodes CDR1 MNHEY and CDR2 SMNVEV (reference sequence). This CDR3 reads CASSLNPGTRKFF. DNA of the CDR3: TGTGCCAGCAGTTTGAATCCGGGGACTAGGAAGTTCTTC.

The chain recombines TRBV19 with TRBJ2-7, with TRBD2 matching 11 bases. The CDR3 runs to 15 residues. Germline V CDR1 and CDR2: LNHDA, SQIVND (reference sequence). J was trimmed by 2 bases and V by 4 bases; bases with no gene match: 4. The CDR3 nucleotides read TGTGCCAGTAGTAAAGGGACTAGCGGTGCCTACGAGCAGTACTTC. Its protein is CASSKGTSGAYEQYF.

The rearrangement joins TRBV28 to TRBJ1-5, with a tentative D call TRBD1 (6 bases). The CDR3 is made up of 15 amino acids. Trimming removed 7 bases from V and 1 base from J, with 14 bases in between. Germline values: CDR1 MDHEN, CDR2 SYDVKM. CDR3 region: CASNLQGRSNQPQHF. As DNA, the CDR3 is TGTGCCAGCAATCTACAGGGACGGAGCAATCAGCCCCAGCATTTT.

This clonotype was found many times. The V call is TRBV30, the J call TRBJ2-3; 8 positions agree with TRBD2. The CDR3 runs to 16 residues. V gave up 0 bases and J gave up 5 bases; unmatched junction bases: 10. The germline CDR1 and CDR2 sequences are GTSNPN and SVGIG (reference sequence). In DNA form, the CDR3 reads TGTGCCTGGAGTGTACCCGGGACTAGATCCGGAGATACGCAGTATTTT. Its protein product is CAWSVPGTRSGDTQYF. The whole variable domain, remainder taken from reference TRBV30 and TRBJ2-3, is SQTIHQWPATLVQPVGSPLSLECTVEGTSNPNLYWYRQAAGRGLQLLFYSVGIGQISSEVPQNLSASRPQDRQFILSSKKLLLSDSGFYLCAWSVPGTRSGDTQYFGPGTRLTVL.

This chain links TRBV2 with TRBJ2-1, with no clear D. There are 17 residues in the CDR3. Trimming left V 2 bases short and J 0 bases short, with 14 bases between. CDR1 SNHLY and CDR2 FYNNEI come from the germline V gene. Here the CDR3 DNA reads TGTGCCAGCAGTGAAAAGGCCGTATTGAGCTCCTACAATGAGCAGTTCTTC. This gives the protein CASSEKAVLSSYNEQFF.

Only a few counts were recorded for this clonotype. J is TRBJ2-1 and V is TRBV7-9; 11 bases match TRBD2. Trimming at V came to 5 bases and at J to 9 bases, leaving 9 bases not matched to a gene. The CDR3 has 15 amino acids. In germline, CDR1 is SEHNR, CDR2 FQNEAQ (reference sequence). The CDR3 loop reads CASSQTSGSNREQFF. The DNA for the CDR3 is TGTGCCAGCAGCCAAACTAGCGGGAGTAATCGTGAGCAGTTCTTC.

About this clonotype itself: The conserved phenylalanine or tryptophan normally closing the CDR3 is absent here, so this likely arose from a read error. The V and J genes are TRBV3-1 and TRBJ1-1; 8 bases align to TRBD1. Germline lookup yields CDR1 LGHDT and CDR2 YNNKEL (reference sequence). Trimming cost V 2 bases and J 3 bases; bases outside gene matches: 8. This CDR3 comprises 16 residues. CDR3 bases: TGTGCCAGCAGCCAAAAACGTGACAGGGGCTACACTGAAGCTTTCCTT. It is translated as CASSQKRDRGYTEAFL.

This clonotype was counted at least ten times. This rearrangement joins TRBV11-2 to TRBJ2-4; no clear D gene. The CDR3 has 12 residues. In germline, CDR1 is SGHAT, CDR2 FQNNGV. Between the trimmed V and J ends, which lost 4 bases and 6 bases, there was a span of 7 bases. This CDR3 is CASSSSVNIQYF. The CDR3 nucleotides are TGTGCCAGCAGCTCCAGCGTAAACATTCAGTACTTC.

In regard to this clonotype: Being one base from a much bigger clone, this may be a read error. The chain combines TRBV28 with TRBJ2-1; 11 bases are a match to TRBD2. CDR3 size: 19 residues. Germline V CDR1 and CDR2: MDHEN, SYDVKM. The CDR3 sequence is CASSLMHRLAGPSYNERFF. CDR3 DNA sequence: TGTGCCAGCAGTCTGATGCATCGACTAGCGGGACCGAGCTACAATGAGCGGTTCTTC. Together with reference TRBV28 and TRBJ2-1, the CDR3 gives the full variable domain: DVKVTQSSRYLVKRTGEKVFLECVQDMDHENMFWYRQDPGLGLRLIYFSYDVKMKEKGDIPEGYSVSREKKERFSLILESASTNQTSMYLCASSLMHRLAGPSYNERFFGPGTRLTVL.

This clonotype was counted ten times or more. V usage is TRBV15 and J usage is TRBJ2-7; weak D call: TRBD1 (5 bases). CDR1 is LNHNV and CDR2 is YYDKDF in the germline V gene (reference sequence). V was shortened by 0 bases and J by 3 bases, with 15 bases between the two germline ends. The CDR3 runs to 16 residues. CDR3 amino acids: CATSRDSRAGFYEQYF. CDR3 bases: TGTGCCACCAGCAGAGATTCAAGGGCAGGGTTCTACGAGCAGTACTTC.

The chain links TRBV4-3 to TRBJ1-5; maybe TRBD1 (6 bases). This CDR3 region has 18 residues. The V gene's germline CDR1 is LGHNA and CDR2 YSLEER. Trimming removed 2 bases at V and 0 bases at J, with 17 bases between. CDR3 sequence reads: CASSQYAGHANSNQPQHF. The CDR3 nucleotides read TGCGCCAGCAGCCAATATGCGGGACACGCGAATAGCAATCAGCCCCAGCATTTT.